What follows are 11 T cell receptor beta chains derived from one specimen sequenced in a study of blood T cell repertoires in COVID-19. Generated by immunoSEQ multiplex PCR, the TCRdb table keeps only in-frame clones and is missing some. The sample records around 620,000 clones, over 80% being singletons. Specimen: peripheral blood. The origin of the receptors is a young woman with acute or convalescent COVID-19.

The chain has TRBV6-5 and TRBJ1-2; 10 nucleotides line up with TRBD1. This CDR3 region has 15 residues. The germline gives CDR1 MNHEY, CDR2 SVGAGI. The J segment lost 4 bases and the V segment lost 2 bases, leaving 4 bases of the junction unmatched. CDR3 in DNA: TGTGCCAGCAGTTACGGACAGGGGGGGATCTATGGCTACACCTTC. Amino acid sequence: CASSYGQGGIYGYTF.

The chain combines TRBV21-1 with TRBJ1-6; the D call TRBD1 from the table was never checked on the DNA. TRBV21-1 is marked as a pseudogene. The CDR3 runs to 16 residues. CDR3 amino acids: CASSKPGTGKLWPLHF. DNA of the CDR3: TGTGCCAGCAGCAAACCAGGGACAGGGAAATTATGGCCCCTCCACTTT.

V is TRBV5-6 and J is TRBJ1-6; a weak D match, TRBD1 (6 bases). V was pared by 1 base and J by 9 bases, with 11 bases between. The germline V gene has CDR1 SGHDT and CDR2 YYEEEE. The CDR3 length is 14 residues. The CDR3 loop is CASSLQGTGSPLHF. In DNA form, the CDR3 reads TGTGCCAGCAGCTTGCAGGGGACGGGTTCACCCCTCCACTTT.

The J gene is TRBJ1-2, the V gene TRBV4-3; D uncertain. Germline V gene data show CDR1 as LGHNA and CDR2 as YSLEER. The CDR3 runs to 16 residues. V was shortened by 4 bases and J by 4 bases, with 19 bases between the two germline ends. The DNA for the CDR3 is TGCGCCAGCAGCCCAGCGGAGAAGGTTTTCGGCTATGGCTACACCTTC. Translating it yields CASSPAEKVFGYGYTF.

Only one count was recorded for this clone. The V gene is TRBV11-3, the J gene TRBJ1-1; 7 positions match TRBD1. This CDR3 is 17 amino acids long. Trimming took 0 bases from V and 1 from J; bases not matched to a gene: 8. Looked up from germline, CDR1 is SGHNT and CDR2 is YENEEA. CDR3 amino acids: CASSLDRTGASNTEAFF. The CDR3 coding sequence is TGTGCCAGCAGCTTAGATCGAACAGGGGCCTCGAACACTGAAGCTTTCTTT.

The chain employs TRBV27 and TRBJ2-7; TRBD1 matches 7 bases. This CDR3 has 12 amino acids. Trimming removed 9 bases from V and 2 bases from J; junction bases left unmatched: 4. Germline V gives CDR1 MNHEY, CDR2 SMNVEV (reference sequence). The CDR3 DNA reads TGTGCCAGTGGACAGGCCACCTACGAGCAGTACTTC. Encoded protein: CASGQATYEQYF.

The chain combines TRBV7-8 with TRBJ1-2; D is possibly TRBD1 (6 bases). The CDR3 runs 13 residues. Trimming took 5 bases from V and 4 from J, leaving 11 bases between them. Germline V lookup: CDR1 SGHVS, CDR2 FQNEAQ. The CDR3 is CASSRQQGYGYTF. CDR3 coding DNA: TGTGCCAGCAGCCGACAACAGGGCTATGGCTACACCTTC.

The rearrangement uses TRBV9 and TRBJ2-3; D is unclear. Trimming took off 1 base at V and 3 bases at J, with 6 bases between the two ends. The germline CDR1 and CDR2 sequences are SGDLS and YYNGEE. The CDR3 totals 13 residues. The CDR3 protein is CASSVIATDTQYF. CDR3 DNA sequence: TGTGCCAGCAGCGTAATCGCGACAGATACGCAGTATTTT.

V usage is TRBV5-1 and J usage is TRBJ1-1; D ambiguous. V dropped 3 bases and J dropped 1 base, with 10 bases sitting between them. This CDR3 region has 14 residues. Germline V CDR1 and CDR2: SGHRS, YFSETQ. CDR3 protein: CASSSTITNTEAFF. In DNA, the CDR3 is TGCGCCAGCAGCTCGACAATAACGAACACTGAAGCTTTCTTT. Full variable domain (missing parts from reference TRBV5-1 and TRBJ1-1): KAGVTQTPRYLIKTRGQQVTLSCSPISGHRSVSWYQQTPGQGLQFLFEYFSETQRNKGNFPGRFSGRQFSNSRSEMNVSTLELGDSALYLCASSSTITNTEAFFGQGTRLTVV.

This chain links TRBV6-5 with TRBJ1-2, with D perhaps TRBD1 (5 bases). V was shortened by 7 bases and J by 6 bases, with 15 bases between the two germline ends. Germline CDR1 is MNHEY and CDR2 is SVGAGI. The CDR3 is made up of 13 amino acids. CDR3 in DNA: TGTGCCAGCATGAGGGGAGGGCAGAATGGCTACACCTTC. Protein product: CASMRGGQNGYTF.

The chain has TRBV5-5 and TRBJ2-1; 7 bases map to TRBD1. This CDR3 is built from 16 residues. CDR1 SGHKS and CDR2 YYEKEE come from the germline V gene (reference sequence). Losses at the gene ends were 4 bases for V and 9 bases for J; bases not matched to a gene: 16. In DNA form, the CDR3 reads TGTGCCAGCAGCCACGGACAGGCCACCTTATGGGGTGAGCAGTTCTTC. Its protein is CASSHGQATLWGEQFF.